The rows below give T cell receptor beta chains drawn from one sample of a study of blood T cell repertoires in COVID-19. Profiled with immunoSEQ multiplex PCR; TCRdb holds only in-frame clones, not every one. This table has roughly 440,000 clones, more than 70% appearing once. Sequencing used peripheral blood. The receptors come from a woman aged 45-65 years with COVID-19, enrolled during active disease. CDR3s include the opening cysteine and the closing phenylalanine or tryptophan. D genes are given only for firm matches. Rows may omit the clone size; those that give it use once, few, many or a size class.

v_gene,abundance,len,j_gene,d_gene,CDR3nt,CDR3aa
TRBV27,NA,13,TRBJ1-2,TRBD1,TGTGCCAGCAGTTTATCGACAGGGCTGGGCTACACCTTC,CASSLSTGLGYTF
TRBV6-5,NA,14,TRBJ2-1,NA,TGTGCCAGCAGTAAGGAGGGGAACTACAATGAGCAGTTCTTC,CASSKEGNYNEQFF
TRBV6-6,NA,15,TRBJ1-5,NA,TGTGCCAGCAGGGCCCGACAGGCCTTAAATCAGCCCCAGCATTTT,CASRARQALNQPQHF
TRBV24-1,NA,16,TRBJ2-5,NA,TGTGCCACCTCCCCCGCTCAGACCCCAGGGAAAGAGACCCAGTACTTC,CATSPAQTPGKETQYF
TRBV28,once,15,TRBJ2-7,TRBD1,TGTGCCAGCAGTTTCACAGGGGGGAGCTCCTACGAGCAGTACTTC,CASSFTGGSSYEQYF
TRBV9,NA,15,TRBJ1-3,NA,TGTGCCAGCAGCGCCCGCACTCAAGACAGAAACACCATATATTTT,CASSARTQDRNTIYF
TRBV30,once,15,TRBJ2-2,NA,TGTGCCAACGCCGCCCGAATGGGCTTCACCGGGGAGCTGTTTTTT,CANAARMGFTGELFF
TRBV11-3,NA,13,TRBJ2-3,NA,TGTGCCAGCAGCTTACTAGCCACAGATACGCAGTATTTT,CASSLLATDTQYF
TRBV2,NA,14,TRBJ1-4,NA,TGTGCCAGCACTTCCTCCAGGGCAAATGAAAAACTGTTTTTT,CASTSSRANEKLFF
TRBV24-1,few,14,TRBJ2-2,TRBD1,TGTGCCACCAGCGGGACAGGGGTCGGCGGGGAGCTGTTTTTT,CATSGTGVGGELFF
TRBV28,NA,14,TRBJ2-7,NA,TGTGCCAGCAGTTCCCCGGGACAAAGCTACGAGCAGTACTTC,CASSSPGQSYEQYF
TRBV5-8,NA,15,TRBJ2-6,NA,TGTGCCAGCAGCTTATTCAGCTCTGGGGCCAACGTCCTGACTTTC,CASSLFSSGANVLTF
TRBV24-1,NA,15,TRBJ2-1,NA,TGTGCCACCAGTGATTCTCTCGTACAGTACAATGAGCAGTTCTTC,CATSDSLVQYNEQFF
TRBV4-1,NA,16,TRBJ2-3,TRBD2,TGCGCCAGCAGCCAAGAAGGGACTAGCGGGACAGATACGCAGTATTTT,CASSQEGTSGTDTQYF
TRBV29-1,NA,13,TRBJ1-1,NA,TGCAGCGTTTGGGAGGGGAGGAGCACTGAAGCTTTCTTT,CSVWEGRSTEAFF
TRBV7-2,few,14,TRBJ1-1,TRBD1,TGTGCCAGCAGCCTCCGGGACAGGGGGTCTGAAGCTTTCTTT,CASSLRDRGSEAFF
TRBV18,NA,14,TRBJ2-7,TRBD1,TGTGCCAGCTCGGACCGGGACAGGACCCTTGTGCAGTACTTC,CASSDRDRTLVQYF
TRBV5-4,NA,15,TRBJ2-4,TRBD2,TGTGCCAGCAGCTTCGCGGGGGAGGGTGGAAACATTCAGTACTTC,CASSFAGEGGNIQYF
TRBV10-1,few,15,TRBJ2-3,TRBD1,TGCGCCAGCAGTGATAGGGGGCAAGGCACAGATACGCAGTATTTT,CASSDRGQGTDTQYF
TRBV5-1,NA,13,TRBJ2-7,NA,TGCGCCAGCAGCGTAAACAGGGTAGAGGAGCAGTACTTC,CASSVNRVEEQYF
TRBV28,NA,15,TRBJ1-6,NA,TGTGCCAGCAGTACCCCTGGCAGGTCGCTTTCACCCCTCCACTTT,CASSTPGRSLSPLHF
TRBV19,NA,15,TRBJ2-2,NA,TGTGCCAGTAGTAAAATGTCCGGGAACACCGGGGAGCTGTTTTTT,CASSKMSGNTGELFF
TRBV6-5,NA,15,TRBJ2-7,TRBD1,TGTGCCAGCGGGGGGCCTGGACAGGGGTCCCGGGAGCAGTACTTC,CASGGPGQGSREQYF
TRBV30,few,13,TRBJ1-1,NA,TGTGCCTGGATGTGGCTTCCGAACACTGAAGCTTTCTTT,CAWMWLPNTEAFF
TRBV2,NA,14,TRBJ1-3,NA,TGTGCCAGCAGTGAGCAGGGGAAAGGAAACACCATATATTTT,CASSEQGKGNTIYF
TRBV13,NA,16,TRBJ2-6,NA,TGTGCCAGCAGCCAAAACAGGGGAGGAAGGGCCAACGTCCTGACTTTC,CASSQNRGGRANVLTF
TRBV3-1/TRBV3-2,NA,15,TRBJ2-7,NA,TGTGCCAGCAGCATCCGGGACTCCGGAACCTACGAGCAGTACTTC,CASSIRDSGTYEQYF
TRBV12-3/TRBV12-4,NA,13,TRBJ2-5,NA,TGTGCCAGCAGTTTTTCGCAGGGGGAGACCCAGTACTTC,CASSFSQGETQYF